This T cell receptor beta chain was recorded in a study of CD8 T cells in ankylosing spondylitis. Ten or more counts support this clonotype. Its antigen is not identified. General observations from the study: One TCR beta motif, made up of roughly 8 highly homologous variants, appeared characteristic of ankylosing spondylitis blood. Disease-associated clonotypes exhibited CD8+ identity and were relatively infrequent in peripheral blood. Significant enrichment of disease-linked clones was reported in matched ankylosing spondylitis synovial fluid. Reactive arthritis synovial fluid and blood were previously reported to contain some motif variants.

The V gene lost 0 bases and the J gene lost 10 bases, with 18 bases spanning the gap. Germline-derived CDR1 and CDR2 are LGHNA and YSLEER. CDR3 length equals 15 residues. For TCR beta, libraries came from quantitative 5'-RACE with molecular barcodes. TCRdb analysed the 5' RACE reads with MiXCR anew, one entry per CDR3 protein. The sample has approximately 520,000 distinct CDR3 sequences; under 5.5% are singletons. The V and J genes are TRBV4-3 and TRBJ1-1; D is perhaps TRBD1 (5 bases). The sequencing input was blood, either unsorted or a sorted T cell fraction (not recorded which). This TCR derives from a male donor with ankylosing spondylitis. CDR3 amino acids: CASSQDRRQGGLAFF. For the CDR3, the DNA is TGCGCCAGCAGCCAAGATCGGAGGCAGGGTGGTTTAGCTTTCTTT.